These 15 T cell receptor beta chains came from one sample sequenced in a study of cytomegalovirus exposure and HLA in healthy donors. Repertoires were generated with immunoSEQ multiplex PCR, while TCRdb's copy carries only in-frame clones and drops some. The repertoire consists of roughly 260,000 clones, with 87% occurring once and the leading ten covering around 3%. Sequencing was performed on PBMCs. These TCRs come from a man between 18 and 35 years old in good health and CMV-seronegative.

This clone was seen just once. The chain carries TRBV7-2 and TRBJ2-1; D gene uncertain. The CDR3 runs to 13 residues. Germline V gene sequence: CDR1 SGHTA, CDR2 FQGNSA. The V end lost 1 base, the J end lost 5 bases, and 6 bases lay between the germline ends. The CDR3 sequence: CASSLDRNNEQFF. The CDR3 region has the DNA TGTGCCAGCAGCTTAGACAGAAACAATGAGCAGTTCTTC. Filled out from reference TRBV7-2 and TRBJ2-1, the complete variable domain reads GAGVSQSPSNKVTEKGKDVELRCDPISGHTALYWYRQSLGQGLEFLIYFQGNSAPDKSGLPSDRFSAERTGGSVSTLTIQRTQQEDSAVYLCASSLDRNNEQFFGPGTRLTVL.

About this clone itself: A much larger clone sits a single nucleotide away, making a read error possible. Other DNA sequences within the sample encode an identical CDR3. V and J are TRBV4-1 and TRBJ2-1; TRBD1 matches at 9 bases. CDR3 length equals 15 residues. Germline V lookup: CDR1 MGHRA, CDR2 YSYEKL. This CDR3 is CASSLTTGTGNEQFF. In DNA, the CDR3 is TGCGCTAGCAGCCTCACCACCGGGACAGGGAATGAGCAGTTCTTC.

The chain carries TRBV11-2 and TRBJ2-7, with 8 bases fitting TRBD1. The J segment lost 3 bases and the V segment lost 4 bases, leaving 11 bases of the junction unmatched. This CDR3 is built from 16 residues. Germline CDR1 is SGHAT and CDR2 is FQNNGV. The CDR3 sequence is CASSSRDRRSYYEQYF. The DNA of the CDR3 is TGTGCCAGCAGCTCCCGGGACAGGAGATCGTACTACGAGCAGTACTTC.

V and J are TRBV5-1 and TRBJ2-3, with 11 bases fitting TRBD2. The germline V gene encodes CDR1 SGHRS and CDR2 YFSETQ. The CDR3 has 15 residues. V dropped 4 bases and J dropped 4; count of bases not matched to a gene: 5. CDR3: CASSLAGGLSDTQYF. In DNA, the CDR3 is TGCGCCAGCAGCCTAGCGGGGGGCCTGTCAGATACGCAGTATTTT.

This chain joins TRBV6-4 and TRBJ2-2; 9 bases are shared with TRBD2. The CDR3 runs 14 residues. Germline CDR1 reads MRHNA; CDR2 reads SNTAGT. V lost 5 bases to trimming and J lost 5 bases; unmatched junction nucleotides: 3. The CDR3 loop reads CASSTSGWTGELFF. In DNA form, the CDR3 reads TGTGCCAGCAGTACTAGCGGGTGGACCGGGGAGCTGTTTTTT.

This chain joins TRBV5-4 and TRBJ2-3; D unresolved. Germline V lookup: CDR1 SGHNT, CDR2 YYREEE (reference sequence). The V gene lost 6 bases and the J gene lost 6 bases, with 17 bases spanning the gap. This CDR3 contains 14 residues. The CDR3 DNA follows: TGTGCCAGCAAACGAGTTTCAGAGGTTGATACGCAGTATTTT. Its protein is CASKRVSEVDTQYF.

This chain uses TRBV7-9 with TRBJ2-7, with TRBD1 matching 8 bases. With V trimmed by 5 bases and J by 1 base, 7 bases remained unmatched. The germline V gene encodes CDR1 SEHNR and CDR2 FQNEAQ (reference sequence). The CDR3 runs 15 residues. The CDR3 sequence: CASSPQGTGSYEQYF. CDR3 coding DNA: TGTGCCAGCAGCCCGCAGGGGACAGGTTCCTACGAGCAGTACTTC.

The chain joins TRBV28 to TRBJ1-5, with D tentatively TRBD1 (6 bases). This CDR3 has 14 residues. Looked up from germline, CDR1 is MDHEN and CDR2 is SYDVKM. V lost 11 bases and J 0 bases, leaving 14 bases between the germline ends. The CDR3 DNA reads as TGTGCCTCGGGAACAGGGCCTAGCAATCAGCCCCAGCATTTT. Amino acids: CASGTGPSNQPQHF.

The V call is TRBV7-2, the J call TRBJ1-6; D remains unclear. Trimming took off 7 bases at V and 10 bases at J, with 14 bases between the two ends. CDR3 size: 13 residues. The germline V gene encodes CDR1 SGHTA and CDR2 FQGNSA. CDR3 protein: CASNVFQKSPLHF. In DNA form, the CDR3 reads TGTGCCAGCAACGTTTTCCAGAAGTCACCCCTCCACTTT.

This clone was observed once. V usage is TRBV13 and J usage is TRBJ2-1; 10 bases align to TRBD2. From germline, CDR1 is PRHDT and CDR2 FYEKMQ (reference sequence). The CDR3 totals 14 residues. The trim removed 6 bases at V and 7 bases at J, leaving 6 bases unmatched. This CDR3 is CASSLGLARNEQFF. Here the CDR3 DNA reads TGTGCCAGCAGTTTGGGACTAGCGCGGAATGAGCAGTTCTTC.

J is TRBJ2-1 and V is TRBV18, with 8 nucleotides matching TRBD1. This CDR3 is 15 amino acids long. After removal of 4 bases from V and 7 bases from J, the junction contained 9 bases not matched to a gene. CDR1 is KGHSH and CDR2 is LQKENI in the germline V gene. The CDR3 loop reads CASSLGQVISNEQFF. CDR3 sequence (DNA): TGTGCCAGCTCACTGGGACAGGTGATCTCTAATGAGCAGTTCTTC.

V gene TRBV5-6 combines with J gene TRBJ2-1, with D possibly matching TRBD1 (5 bases). V lost 1 base and J lost 4, with 9 bases in between. The CDR3 runs 14 residues. Per germline, CDR1 SGHDT and CDR2 YYEEEE. The DNA of the CDR3 is TGTGCCAGCAGCTTGTTGGCAGGGTACAATGAGCAGTTCTTC. Protein product: CASSLLAGYNEQFF.

V usage is TRBV29-1 and J usage is TRBJ1-2, with TRBD1 identical over 8 bases. This CDR3 is 18 amino acids long. The germline CDR1 and CDR2 sequences are SQVTM and ANQGSEA. V trimming: 1 base; J trimming: 1 base; junction bases outside the gene matches: 14. The DNA for the CDR3 is TGCAGCGTTGAAGTTTTGGCAACGACAGGGGTATTTAACTATGGCTACACCTTC. It specifies CSVEVLATTGVFNYGYTF.

This chain joins TRBV2 and TRBJ1-2; D ambiguous. Per germline, CDR1 SNHLY and CDR2 FYNNEI. V lost 0 bases and J lost 4, with 12 bases in between. The CDR3 loop spans 15 amino acids. The CDR3 DNA sequence: TGTGCCAGCAGTGAAGCAACCGGGGATCTCTATGGCTACACCTTC. Its protein product is CASSEATGDLYGYTF.

J is TRBJ2-3 and V is TRBV28, with D possibly TRBD2 on 6 matching bases. CDR3 length: 14 amino acids. V lost 6 bases, J lost 0 bases, and 10 bases lay in between. Germline lookup yields CDR1 MDHEN and CDR2 SYDVKM. For the CDR3, the DNA is TGTGCCAGCAGAACCGGGACTAGCACAGATACGCAGTATTTT. Amino acid sequence: CASRTGTSTDTQYF.